Shown below are 11 T cell receptor beta chains from a single sample sequenced in a study of blood T cell repertoires in COVID-19. TCRdb's copy holds only in-frame clones and misses some; the assay was immunoSEQ multiplex PCR. The table records 100,000 to 150,000 clones, roughly 74% of them present only once. Sequenced material: peripheral blood. All receptors come from a man aged 60 to 75 with acute or convalescent COVID-19.

V and J are TRBV29-1 and TRBJ1-2, with a possible D match to TRBD1 (6 bases). The germline V and J ends were trimmed by 4 bases and 1 base, with 7 bases remaining between them. Germline CDR1 reads SQVTM; CDR2 reads ANQGSEA. The CDR3 is made up of 12 amino acids. This CDR3 reads CSVVQGNYGYTF. CDR3 DNA: TGCAGCGTTGTACAGGGTAACTATGGCTACACCTTC.

The chain employs TRBV28 and TRBJ2-1; TRBD2 matches at 11 bases. With V trimmed by 2 bases and J by 5 bases, 8 bases remained unmatched. Germline CDR1 is MDHEN and CDR2 is SYDVKM. This CDR3 is built from 17 residues. The CDR3, as DNA: TGTGCCAGCAGTTTAATACCCGGGACTAGCGGAAACAATGAGCAGTTCTTC. The encoded protein is CASSLIPGTSGNNEQFF.

The rearrangement uses TRBV4-2 and TRBJ1-2, with 7 bases fitting TRBD1. This CDR3 is built from 14 residues. V gave up 2 bases and J gave up 8 bases; unmatched junction bases: 8. Germline values: CDR1 LGHNA, CDR2 YNFKEQ. The CDR3 DNA reads as TGTGCCAGCAGCCAAAATAGACAGGGTAGGGGCTACACCTTC. It yields the protein CASSQNRQGRGYTF.

This clone was detected a few times. This sequence joins TRBV4-1 and TRBJ1-4; D is undetermined. In germline, CDR1 is MGHRA, CDR2 YSYEKL. With 3 bases removed from V and 6 bases from J, the gap between germline ends came to 11 bases. CDR3 size: 14 residues. The CDR3 loop reads CASSHLMRDEKLFF. The CDR3 DNA follows: TGCGCCAGCAGCCACTTGATGAGGGATGAAAAACTGTTTTTT.

This chain uses TRBV24-1 with TRBJ2-4; tentative D call: TRBD2 (5 bases). This CDR3 is built from 16 residues. The V gene's germline CDR1 is KGHDR and CDR2 SFDVKD. The V and J ends lost 1 base and 4 bases respectively, with 13 bases between them. CDR3 sequence reads: CATSDFTGSGKNIQYF. The CDR3 DNA reads TGTGCCACCAGTGATTTTACGGGGAGCGGAAAAAACATTCAGTACTTC.

The gene calls are TRBV29-1 and TRBJ1-1; the D is unclear. CDR1 SQVTM and CDR2 ANQGSEA come from the germline V gene. This CDR3 spans 13 amino acids. Trimming cost V 4 bases and J 1 base, with 10 bases left between them. The CDR3 coding sequence is TGCAGCGTTGTTATGGGCTCGAACACTGAAGCTTTCTTT. It codes for CSVVMGSNTEAFF.

The chain links TRBV5-8 to TRBJ2-5; D is uncertain. Trimming left V 0 bases short and J 3 bases short, with 9 bases between. Germline loops: CDR1 SGHTS, CDR2 YDEGEE. The CDR3 runs 14 residues. CDR3 protein: CASSLATHEETQYF. In DNA form, the CDR3 reads TGTGCCAGCAGCTTGGCCACACACGAAGAGACCCAGTACTTC.

The gene calls are TRBV7-9 and TRBJ2-7; D possibly corresponds to TRBD1 (6 bases). CDR1 is SEHNR, CDR2 FQNEAQ, per germline (reference sequence). The V and J ends lost 5 bases and 0 bases respectively, with 11 bases between them. The CDR3 has 14 amino acids. CDR3 nucleotide sequence: TGTGCCAGCAGCCAAGGACAGAGCTCCTACGAGCAGTACTTC. Residues: CASSQGQSSYEQYF.

The genes are TRBV12-3 or TRBV12-4 and TRBJ2-1, with a tentative D call TRBD1 (6 bases). Trimming took off 4 bases at V and 6 bases at J, with 7 bases between the two ends. The CDR3 contains 12 residues. Here the CDR3 reads CASSWTANEQFF. CDR3 DNA sequence: TGTGCCAGCAGTTGGACAGCCAATGAGCAGTTCTTC.

This chain joins TRBV9 and TRBJ2-3; 14 nucleotides agree with TRBD2. This CDR3 is 15 amino acids long. The germline V gene encodes CDR1 SGDLS and CDR2 YYNGEE. J gave up 4 bases and V 5 bases, and 3 bases lay outside the gene matches. CDR3 DNA sequence: TGTGCCAGCAGTCTGACTAGCGGGAGGGCAGATACGCAGTATTTT. Amino acid sequence: CASSLTSGRADTQYF. Variable domain in full (rest from reference TRBV9 and TRBJ2-3): DSGVTQTPKHLITATGQRVTLRCSPRSGDLSVYWYQQSLDQGLQFLIQYYNGEERAKGNILERFSAQQFPDLHSELNLSSLELGDSALYFCASSLTSGRADTQYFGPGTRLTVL.

The V and J genes are TRBV9 and TRBJ2-1, with a tentative D call TRBD2 (6 bases). Germline V gene data show CDR1 as SGDLS and CDR2 as YYNGEE. Trimming took 4 bases from V and 10 from J, leaving 18 bases between them. This CDR3 is 14 amino acids long. CDR3 nucleotides: TGTGCCAGCAGCCCCCCGGGACTGGGCGGGGAGCAGTTCTTC. Its translation: CASSPPGLGGEQFF.